This T cell receptor beta chain stems from a study of blood T cell repertoires in COVID-19. This clone is a singleton in its sample. The data were produced by immunoSEQ multiplex PCR, yet TCRdb's version contains in-frame clones alone and is incomplete. This table has tens of thousands of clones, 70% to 85% appearing once. The V end lost 6 bases, the J end lost 7 bases, and 10 bases lay between the germline ends. Germline V lookup: CDR1 MDHEN, CDR2 SYDVKM. The CDR3 is 12 amino acids. The sample comprised peripheral blood. V and J are TRBV28 and TRBJ1-5; a possible D gene is TRBD1 (5 bases). This clonotype was sampled from a man in his sixties with acute or convalescent COVID-19. CDR3: CASRGRGQPQHF. CDR3 sequence (DNA): TGTGCCAGCAGGGGGCGGGGGCAGCCCCAGCATTTT.